This entry lists 26 T cell receptor beta chains sequenced from one sample in a study of OX40 agonist ivuxolimab in advanced cancers. TCRdb's copy holds only in-frame clones and misses some; the assay was immunoSEQ multiplex PCR. The sample has over 100,000 clones, over 75% seen once; the top ten hold 0.9% to 1.2%. This specimen was CD4+ or CD8+ T cells sorted from blood, taken in a trial of the OX40 agonist ivuxolimab. Receptors originate from an adult with an advanced solid tumor such as melanoma, head and neck, liver or kidney cancer.

CDR3 protein: CASSLTSGLGNNEQFF. CDR3 DNA: TGCGCCAGCAGCTTGACGTCGGGACTCGGGAACAATGAGCAGTTCTTC. The chain recombines TRBV5-1 with TRBJ2-1; D may be TRBD2 (6 bases). Trimming removed 1 base from V and 5 bases from J, with 16 bases in between. The CDR3 runs 16 residues. The germline V gene encodes CDR1 SGHRS and CDR2 YFSETQ.

This chain joins TRBV28 and TRBJ1-4; 7 bases line up with TRBD1. The CDR3 spans 13 residues. Germline V gene lookup returns CDR1 MDHEN and CDR2 SYDVKM. V lost 10 bases and J lost 4; bases outside the gene matches: 6. DNA for the CDR3: TGTGCCACTCGGGGACAGCTTAATGAAAAACTGTTTTTT. It is translated as CATRGQLNEKLFF.

This chain joins TRBV18 and TRBJ1-4; D possibly corresponds to TRBD1 (5 bases). Germline V CDR1 and CDR2: KGHSH, LQKENI. V lost 4 bases and J 8 bases, leaving 14 bases between the germline ends. The CDR3 is 14 residues long. The CDR3 bases are TGTGCCAGCTCACGGGGCGAGGGAAACGAAAAACTGTTTTTT. Protein: CASSRGEGNEKLFF.

The chain uses TRBV10-2 and TRBJ1-2; D perhaps matches TRBD1 (6 bases). Germline V gene sequence: CDR1 WSHSY, CDR2 SAAADI. CDR3 length: 15 amino acids. The V end lost 0 bases, the J end lost 7 bases, and 15 bases lay between the germline ends. The CDR3 is CASSESRQGPGGYTF. The CDR3 DNA reads as TGCGCCAGCAGTGAGTCGAGGCAGGGGCCGGGTGGCTACACCTTC.

The V gene is TRBV6-1, the J gene TRBJ1-1; possible D gene TRBD1, 6 bases. The CDR3 totals 15 residues. The germline V gene encodes CDR1 MNHNS and CDR2 SASEGT. The ends were cut back, 3 bases at V and 1 base at J, with 12 bases in the middle. The chain's CDR3 is CASSDRGKPNTEAFF. The DNA for the CDR3 is TGTGCCAGCAGTGACAGGGGAAAACCGAACACTGAAGCTTTCTTT.

The rearrangement joins TRBV29-1 to TRBJ2-1, with D possibly TRBD2 on 6 matching bases. There are 14 residues in the CDR3. Deletions cut 3 bases from V and 7 bases from J, with 16 bases between. Looked up from germline, CDR1 is SQVTM and CDR2 is ANQGSEA. The CDR3 DNA follows: TGCAGCGTTGAGTTCGGTAGCGGCTCGAATGAGCAGTTCTTC. It translates to CSVEFGSGSNEQFF.

The genes are TRBV19 and TRBJ1-1, with a weak D call TRBD1 (6 bases). CDR1 and CDR2 (germline): LNHDA, SQIVND (reference sequence). V lost 6 bases and J lost 6, with 11 bases in between. The CDR3 is 12 amino acids. The CDR3 nucleotides are TGTGCCAGTAGCAACAGGGAGGCTGAAGCTTTCTTT. This translates into CASSNREAEAFF. Full variable domain (remainder filled in from reference TRBV19 and TRBJ1-1): DGGITQSPKYLFRKEGQNVTLSCEQNLNHDAMYWYRQDPGQGLRLIYYSQIVNDFQKGDIAEGYSVSREKKESFPLTVTSAQKNPTAFYLCASSNREAEAFFGQGTRLTVV.

This clone was recorded a few times. Here the CDR3 DNA reads TGTGCCAGCAGCTTAATTAGTCCGTGGAACTATGGCTACACCTTC. Translation gives CASSLISPWNYGYTF. The V call is TRBV11-3, the J call TRBJ1-2; no clear D. The CDR3 is 15 residues long. CDR1 and CDR2 (germline): SGHNT, YENEEA. Trimming stripped 2 bases from V and 2 bases from J, with 12 bases between.

J is TRBJ1-1 and V is TRBV10-1; possibly TRBD1 for D (5 bases). The CDR3 extends over 14 amino acids. V lost 0 bases, J lost 4 bases, and 9 bases lay in between. Germline CDR1 reads WNHNN; CDR2 reads SYGVQD (reference sequence). This CDR3 is CASSESLGVTEAFF. The CDR3 coding sequence is TGCGCCAGCAGTGAGTCCCTAGGGGTCACTGAAGCTTTCTTT.

This clone appeared a single time. V is TRBV20-1 and J is TRBJ1-1, with D hard to call. The CDR3 consists of 11 residues. The germline gives CDR1 DFQATT, CDR2 SNEGSKA (reference sequence). V lost 6 bases to trimming and J lost 7 bases, with 12 bases between them. The CDR3 nucleotides are TGCAGTGCCCGCGTGACACTTGAAGCTTTCTTT. Protein sequence: CSARVTLEAFF.

This chain links TRBV6-5 with TRBJ2-7; D is uncertain. CDR3 length: 13 amino acids. V was shortened by 0 bases and J by 9 bases, with 12 bases between the two germline ends. Germline V gene lookup returns CDR1 MNHEY and CDR2 SVGAGI. CDR3 coding DNA: TGTGCCAGCAGTTACTCGAGGCGAGACCGGCAGTACTTC. This sequence encodes CASSYSRRDRQYF.

V gene TRBV5-1 combines with J gene TRBJ2-2; D perhaps matches TRBD1 (5 bases). CDR1 is SGHRS and CDR2 is YFSETQ in the germline V gene. The CDR3 has 14 amino acids. Trimming took off 7 bases at V and 5 bases at J, with 15 bases between the two ends. CDR3 in DNA: TGCGCCAGCGCCCTGGTTGGGGCAACCGGGGAGCTGTTTTTT. Protein sequence: CASALVGATGELFF.

This chain uses TRBV28 with TRBJ1-5, with 8 bases lining up with TRBD1. The V gene's germline CDR1 is MDHEN and CDR2 SYDVKM. This CDR3 comprises 16 residues. J was trimmed by 1 base and V by 4 bases; bases with no gene match: 6. Here the CDR3 DNA reads TGTGCCAGCAGTTCATTGGGACAGGAGAGCAATCAGCCCCAGCATTTT. Protein product: CASSSLGQESNQPQHF.

This clone has just one count. CDR3 sequence reads: CASSVDGFSPLHF. The CDR3 nucleotides read TGTGCCAGCAGCGTAGACGGTTTTTCACCCCTCCACTTT. The J gene is TRBJ1-6, the V gene TRBV9; D is unresolved. V was trimmed by 0 bases and J by 9 bases, leaving 7 bases between them. CDR1 and CDR2 (germline): SGDLS, YYNGEE. This CDR3 contains 13 residues.

The count of this clone is one. J is TRBJ2-2 and V is TRBV5-1; possibly TRBD1 for D (6 bases). Trimming left V 2 bases short and J 5 bases short, with 13 bases between. Germline values: CDR1 SGHRS, CDR2 YFSETQ. The CDR3 totals 15 residues. The CDR3, as DNA: TGCGCCAGCAGCTTTAACAGGGTTTGGACCGGGGAGCTGTTTTTT. It encodes CASSFNRVWTGELFF.

V gene TRBV6-6 combines with J gene TRBJ1-5, with no clear D. The CDR3 consists of 16 residues. The V and J ends lost 0 bases and 7 bases respectively, with 16 bases between them. Germline CDR1 reads MNHNY; CDR2 reads SVGAGI (reference sequence). CDR3 nucleotides: TGTGCCAGCAGTTACTCCTACTATGATAGGGAACAGCCCCAGCATTTT. It is translated as CASSYSYYDREQPQHF.

The chain recombines TRBV5-1 with TRBJ2-5; 8 nucleotides line up with TRBD1. CDR1 SGHRS and CDR2 YFSETQ come from the germline V gene. The CDR3 runs 16 residues. The ends lost 3 bases at V and 2 bases at J; junction bases unmatched: 9. For the CDR3, the DNA is TGCGCCAGCAGCTGGACCAGGACAGGGCATCAAGAGACCCAGTACTTC. This encodes CASSWTRTGHQETQYF.

This chain links TRBV4-1 with TRBJ1-2; 8 nucleotides agree with TRBD1. This CDR3 region has 15 residues. Losses at the gene ends were 2 bases for V and 3 bases for J; bases not matched to a gene: 5. Germline-derived CDR1 and CDR2 are MGHRA and YSYEKL. CDR3 amino acids: CASSQPDRGDYGYTF. CDR3 bases: TGCGCCAGCAGCCAACCTGACAGGGGCGACTATGGCTACACCTTC.

The genes are TRBV27 and TRBJ2-2; D is ambiguous. The CDR3 is 16 amino acids. Trimming cost V 4 bases and J 3 bases, with 15 bases left between them. In germline, CDR1 is MNHEY, CDR2 SMNVEV (reference sequence). As DNA, the CDR3 is TGTGCCAGCAGTTGGTCCTCGGAGACGCACACCGGGGAGCTGTTTTTT. It codes for CASSWSSETHTGELFF.

The rearrangement links TRBV6-5 to TRBJ2-7; 8 bases are a match to TRBD2. The J segment lost 3 bases and the V segment lost 0 bases, leaving 7 bases of the junction unmatched. Per germline, CDR1 MNHEY and CDR2 SVGAGI. The CDR3 contains 16 residues. CDR3 loop: CASSYSWAGGSYEQYF. CDR3 bases: TGTGCCAGCAGTTACTCCTGGGCGGGAGGAAGCTACGAGCAGTACTTC.

A word on this clone: The junction departs from the called germline gene at one end, perhaps through a read error. The chain couples TRBV7-9 to TRBJ1-2, with a weak D call TRBD1 (6 bases). CDR1 is SEHNR, CDR2 FQNEAQ, per germline (reference sequence). This CDR3 is 13 amino acids long. The CDR3 region has the DNA TGTGCCAGCAGCTTAGCGGGTGGCAGGGGAGCTGCCTTC. It translates to CASSLAGGRGAAF.

This chain uses TRBV18 with TRBJ1-3; D gene unclear. CDR1 is KGHSH, CDR2 LQKENI, per germline. V lost 3 bases and J 0 bases, leaving 9 bases between the germline ends. This CDR3 spans 15 amino acids. Written as DNA, the CDR3 is TGTGCCAGCTCACCCGGTCCCATCTCTGGAAACACCATATATTTT. This gives the protein CASSPGPISGNTIYF.

The chain has TRBV28 and TRBJ2-3, with 11 bases matching TRBD1. The CDR3 covers 16 residues. V shed 6 bases and J 2 bases; nucleotides not matched to a gene: 7. Per germline, CDR1 MDHEN and CDR2 SYDVKM. The chain's CDR3 is CASSWSGQGDTDTQYF. Written as DNA, the CDR3 is TGTGCCAGCAGCTGGTCGGGACAGGGGGACACAGATACGCAGTATTTT.

Here the CDR3 reads CASSLDGTSREQYF. The CDR3 DNA sequence: TGTGCCAGCAGCTTGGACGGGACCTCTCGCGAGCAGTACTTC. The V and J genes are TRBV6-6 and TRBJ2-7; tentatively, D is TRBD1 or TRBD2 (5 bases each). The V end lost 6 bases, the J end lost 6 bases, and 18 bases lay between the germline ends. Germline V gives CDR1 MNHNY, CDR2 SVGAGI (reference sequence). The CDR3 spans 14 residues.

This chain uses TRBV2 with TRBJ2-1; tentatively, D is TRBD1 (5 bases). Trimming shortened V by 7 bases and J by 7 bases, and 20 bases separated the two germline ends. The CDR3 has 15 amino acids. Germline V lookup: CDR1 SNHLY, CDR2 FYNNEI. The CDR3 loop reads CASTSNGQGRNEQFF. Here the CDR3 DNA reads TGTGCCAGCACTTCCAACGGGCAGGGTAGAAATGAGCAGTTCTTC.

The chain couples TRBV6-4 to TRBJ2-1, with 8 bases fitting TRBD1. Germline-derived CDR1 and CDR2 are MRHNA and SNTAGT. V shed 5 bases, J shed 1 base, and the junction held 4 bases outside the gene matches. CDR3 length: 15 residues. The CDR3 bases are TGTGCCAGCAGTCTGACAGGGGATTCCTACAATGAGCAGTTCTTC. Translation: CASSLTGDSYNEQFF.